This entry is about one TCR beta chain. The data originate from a study of CD8+CD57+ T cells in acquired aplastic anemia. Genomic DNA templated the TCR beta VDJ and CDR3 profiling. TCRdb re-analysed the reads in MiXCR, keeping a single row per CDR3 protein. The sample lists roughly 86,000 distinct CDR3 sequences; roughly half were seen once. The germline gives CDR1 MGHDK, CDR2 SYGVNS. This CDR3 region has 17 residues. The J segment lost 5 bases and the V segment lost 3 bases, leaving 10 bases of the junction unmatched. Sequencing input: sorted CD4+, CD8+, or CD8+CD57+ T cells (not recorded which) from PBMCs. The gene calls are TRBV25-1 and TRBJ1-6, with 7 bases matching TRBD1. The clonotype comes from a human donor in good health, serving as a control. In nucleotides, the CDR3 is TGTGCCAGCAGTGACTTCGGGGGGACAGCACATAATTCACCCCTCCACTTT. This encodes CASSDFGGTAHNSPLHF.